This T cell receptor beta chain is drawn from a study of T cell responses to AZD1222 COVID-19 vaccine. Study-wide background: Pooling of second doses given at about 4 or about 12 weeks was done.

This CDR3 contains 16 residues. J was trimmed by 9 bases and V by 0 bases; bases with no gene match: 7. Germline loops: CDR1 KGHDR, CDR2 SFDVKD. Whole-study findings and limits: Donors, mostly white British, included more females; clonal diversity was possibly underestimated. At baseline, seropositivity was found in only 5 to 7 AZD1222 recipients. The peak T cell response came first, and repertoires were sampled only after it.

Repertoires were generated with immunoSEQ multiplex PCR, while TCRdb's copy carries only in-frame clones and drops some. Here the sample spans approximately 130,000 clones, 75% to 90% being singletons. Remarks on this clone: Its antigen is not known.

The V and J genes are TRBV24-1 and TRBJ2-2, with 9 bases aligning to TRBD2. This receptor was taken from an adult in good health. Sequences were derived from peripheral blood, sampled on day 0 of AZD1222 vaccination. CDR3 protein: CATSDLGLAGTRELFF. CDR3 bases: TGTGCCACCAGTGATTTGGGTCTAGCGGGAACCAGGGAGCTGTTTTTT.